The entry that follows covers one T cell receptor (beta chain) sequence. This record belongs to a study of T cell changes during pregnancy in multiple sclerosis. The protocol was immunoSEQ multiplex PCR, while the TCRdb copy is restricted to in-frame clones and leaves out a portion. Here the sample spans approximately 21,000 clones, roughly nine tenths being singletons. Trimming cost V 1 base and J 4 bases; bases outside gene matches: 3. CDR1 SGDLS and CDR2 YYNGEE come from the germline V gene. The CDR3 totals 15 residues. The V call is TRBV9, the J call TRBJ2-3; 10 nucleotides align to TRBD2. The sequence came from a female donor in good health, enrolled as a control in a pregnancy study. Sequenced material: CD8+ T cells from peripheral blood mononuclear cells, taken after pregnancy. The CDR3 DNA reads as TGTGCCAGCAGCGTAAGCGGGGGGGATGCAGATACGCAGTATTTT. Amino acids: CASSVSGGDADTQYF.